This passage covers 5 T cell receptor beta chains from one sample sequenced in a study of T-cell memory formation after mild COVID-19. MiXCR, run by TCRdb on the 5' RACE reads, gives a single entry per CDR3 protein. The sample consists of about 240,000 distinct CDR3 sequences, around 10% of them appearing once. The material sequenced was PBMCs or a T cell subset sorted from them (not recorded which). These receptors were taken from a man in his late teens or twenties who had mild COVID-19 (a few samples of this study predate the infection). Cell type and time point are not known.

This clonotype was seen a few times. The V call is TRBV7-2, the J call TRBJ2-1, with D tentatively TRBD1 or TRBD2 (5 bases each). The germline V gene encodes CDR1 SGHTA and CDR2 FQGNSA. The CDR3 consists of 17 residues. V gave up 1 base and J gave up 7 bases, with 20 bases separating them. In DNA, the CDR3 is TGTGCCAGCAGCTTAGTGCCTGTCGGGACGGCACCTAATGAGCAGTTCTTC. Translated: CASSLVPVGTAPNEQFF.

This chain links TRBV20-1 with TRBJ2-6; 12 bases align to TRBD1. The CDR3 is made up of 19 amino acids. Germline V gives CDR1 DFQATT, CDR2 SNEGSKA (reference sequence). The trim removed 1 base at V and 7 bases at J, leaving 14 bases unmatched. The CDR3 DNA reads as TGCAGTGCTAGAGGTCTTCCGGGACAGGGGGCCCTTAGCGCCAACGTCCTGACTTTC. The encoded protein is CSARGLPGQGALSANVLTF.

The chain couples TRBV29-1 to TRBJ2-1, with a possible D match to TRBD2 (5 bases). Germline CDR1 reads SQVTM; CDR2 reads ANQGSEA. The CDR3 runs to 14 residues. V was pared by 5 bases and J by 7 bases, with 18 bases between. The CDR3 nucleotides read TGCAGCGTTCTGTCTGGGGTTACTAGGAATGAGCAGTTCTTC. Amino acids: CSVLSGVTRNEQFF.

This chain connects TRBV25-1 to TRBJ2-1, with 8 bases lining up with TRBD2. This CDR3 is 16 amino acids long. Germline V gene data show CDR1 as MGHDK and CDR2 as SYGVNS. After removal of 1 base from V and 6 bases from J, the junction contained 8 bases not matched to a gene. In nucleotides, the CDR3 is TGTGCCAGCAGTGAATTCGCGGGGGGCTGGTTCAATGAGCAGTTCTTC. This gives the protein CASSEFAGGWFNEQFF.

This clonotype was seen a handful of times. The chain joins TRBV6-5 to TRBJ1-1; D may be TRBD1 (6 bases). Trimming removed 3 bases from V and 5 bases from J, with 10 bases in between. Per the germline V gene, CDR1 is MNHEY and CDR2 is SVGAGI. This CDR3 spans 13 amino acids. CDR3 protein: CASSYSGETEAFF. In DNA, the CDR3 is TGTGCCAGCAGTTATTCAGGGGAAACTGAAGCTTTCTTT.